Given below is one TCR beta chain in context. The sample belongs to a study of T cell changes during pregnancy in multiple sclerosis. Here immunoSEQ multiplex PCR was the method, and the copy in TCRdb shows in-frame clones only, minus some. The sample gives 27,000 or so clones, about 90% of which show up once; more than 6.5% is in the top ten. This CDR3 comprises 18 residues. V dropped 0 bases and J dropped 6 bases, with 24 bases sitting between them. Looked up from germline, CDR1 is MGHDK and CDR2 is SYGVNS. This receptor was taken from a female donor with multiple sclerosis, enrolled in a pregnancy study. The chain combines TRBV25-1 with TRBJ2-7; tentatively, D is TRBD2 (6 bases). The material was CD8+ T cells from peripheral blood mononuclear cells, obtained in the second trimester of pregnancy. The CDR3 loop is CASSEYRGPGEYDFEQYF. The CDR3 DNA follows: TGTGCCAGCAGTGAATATCGGGGTCCGGGGGAGTATGACTTCGAGCAGTACTTC.